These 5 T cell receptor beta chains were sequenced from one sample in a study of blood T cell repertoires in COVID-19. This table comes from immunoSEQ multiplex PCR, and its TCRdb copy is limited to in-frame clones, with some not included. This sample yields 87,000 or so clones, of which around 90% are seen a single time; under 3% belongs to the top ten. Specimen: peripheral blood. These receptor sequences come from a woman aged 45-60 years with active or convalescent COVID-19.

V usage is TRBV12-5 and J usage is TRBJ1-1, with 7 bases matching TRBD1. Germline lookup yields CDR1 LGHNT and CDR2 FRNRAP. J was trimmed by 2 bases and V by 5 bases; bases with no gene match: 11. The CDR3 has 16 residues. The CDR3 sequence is CASGLRDRRLNTEAFF. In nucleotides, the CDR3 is TGTGCTAGTGGTCTCCGGGACAGACGACTAAACACTGAAGCTTTCTTT.

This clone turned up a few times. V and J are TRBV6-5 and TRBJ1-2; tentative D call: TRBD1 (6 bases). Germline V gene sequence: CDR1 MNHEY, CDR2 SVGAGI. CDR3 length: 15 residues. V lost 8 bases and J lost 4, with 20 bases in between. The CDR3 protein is CASDKTGGKFYGYTF. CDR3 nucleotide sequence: TGTGCCAGCGACAAGACGGGGGGCAAATTCTATGGCTACACCTTC.

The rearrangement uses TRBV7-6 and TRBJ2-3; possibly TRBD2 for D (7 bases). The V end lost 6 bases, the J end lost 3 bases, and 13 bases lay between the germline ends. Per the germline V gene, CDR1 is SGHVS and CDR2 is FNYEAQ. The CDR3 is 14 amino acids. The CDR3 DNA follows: TGTGCCAGCAGTCGAGGGGGAGGGACAGATACGCAGTATTTT. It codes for CASSRGGGTDTQYF.

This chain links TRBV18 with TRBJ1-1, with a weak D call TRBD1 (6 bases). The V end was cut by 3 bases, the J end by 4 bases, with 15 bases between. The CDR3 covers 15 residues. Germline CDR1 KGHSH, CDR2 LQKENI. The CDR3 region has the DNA TGTGCCAGCTCACCCCTCCGGGGGGCGGTCACTGAAGCTTTCTTT. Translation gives CASSPLRGAVTEAFF.

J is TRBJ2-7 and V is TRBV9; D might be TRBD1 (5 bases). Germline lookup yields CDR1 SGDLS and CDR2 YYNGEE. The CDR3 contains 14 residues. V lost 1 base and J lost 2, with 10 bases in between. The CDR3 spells CASSVTTGPYEQYF. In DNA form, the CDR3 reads TGTGCCAGCAGCGTAACCACAGGACCCTACGAGCAGTACTTC.